These T cell receptor beta chains were read from a single sample in a study of shared clonotypes between healthy human individuals. Sequencing used immunoSEQ multiplex PCR; TCRdb keeps in-frame clones, though not all of them. The profile shows nearly 2 million clones, 85% to 95% of them singletons. The sample taken for sequencing was naive CD8+ T cells sorted from blood. The receptors come from a man in his late teens or twenties in good health. CDR3s leave out the opening cysteine and the closing phenylalanine or tryptophan.

>TRBV27
ASSPKGGGETQY
>TRBV10-1
ASSESGTGYGTEAF
>TRBV7-9
ASSPRTSGIGAGELF
>TRBV11-2
ASSLVRTDTQY
>TRBV7-9
ASSGEGGTGPYEQY
>TRBV28
ASSLTGTFLSNQPQH
>TRBV28
ASPFAETGVRETQY
>TRBV27
ASSPQGYEQY
>TRBV6-1
ASSESARGTETQY
>TRBV10-2
ASRGLSTDNEQF
>TRBV12-5
ASGLGGGTEAF
>TRBV10-2
ASRPRQGPPRNEQY
>TRBV6-5
ASSLRGATTTDTQY
>TRBV28
ASSPGQKAF
>TRBV7-9
ASSSNRVGGELF
>TRBV4-1
ASSQEQFSLSNQPQH
>TRBV5-6
ASSLYAGSTYNEQF
>TRBV9
ASSALGQGEYEQY
>TRBV9
ASSQTDATGDEQY